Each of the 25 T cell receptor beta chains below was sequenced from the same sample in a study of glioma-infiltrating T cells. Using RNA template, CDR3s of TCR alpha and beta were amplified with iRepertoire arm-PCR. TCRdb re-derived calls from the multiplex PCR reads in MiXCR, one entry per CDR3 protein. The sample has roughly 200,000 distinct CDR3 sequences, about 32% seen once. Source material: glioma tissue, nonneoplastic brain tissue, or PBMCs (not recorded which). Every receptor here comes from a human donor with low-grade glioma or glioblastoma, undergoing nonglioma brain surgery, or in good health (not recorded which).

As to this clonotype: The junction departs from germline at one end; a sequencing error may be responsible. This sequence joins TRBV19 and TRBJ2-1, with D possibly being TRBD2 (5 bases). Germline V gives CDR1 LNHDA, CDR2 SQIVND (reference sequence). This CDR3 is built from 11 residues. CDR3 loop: CASIISGERFF. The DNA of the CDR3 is TGTGCCAGTATTATAAGCGGTGAGCGGTTCTTC. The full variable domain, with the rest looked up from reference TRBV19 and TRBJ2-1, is DGGITQSPKYLFRKEGQNVTLSCEQNLNHDAMYWYRQDPGQGLRLIYYSQIVNDFQKGDIAEGYSVSREKKESFPLTVTSAQKNPTAFYLCASIISGERFFGPGTRLTVL.

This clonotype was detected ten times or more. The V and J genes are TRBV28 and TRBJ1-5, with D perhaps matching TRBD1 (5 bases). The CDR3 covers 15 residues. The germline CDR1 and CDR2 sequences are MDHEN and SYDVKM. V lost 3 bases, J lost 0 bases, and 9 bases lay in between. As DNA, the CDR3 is TGTGCCAGCAGTTTGGTAGGGGATAGCAATCAGCCCCAGCATTTT. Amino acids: CASSLVGDSNQPQHF.

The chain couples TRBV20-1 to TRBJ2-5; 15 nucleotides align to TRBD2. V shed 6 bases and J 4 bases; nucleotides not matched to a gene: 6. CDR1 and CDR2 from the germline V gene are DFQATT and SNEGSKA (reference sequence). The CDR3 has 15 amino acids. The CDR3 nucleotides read TGCAGTGCCAAGACGGGACTAGCGGGAGGAGAGACCCAGTACTTC. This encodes CSAKTGLAGGETQYF.

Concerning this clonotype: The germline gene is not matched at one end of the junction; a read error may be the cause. CDR3 nucleotide sequence: TGCAGTGCTGACGGACAACACGCCCGGAGCTCTAGCACAGATACGCAGAATTTT. Encoded protein: CSADGQHARSSSTDTQNF. V gene TRBV20-1 combines with J gene TRBJ2-3, with D perhaps matching TRBD1 or TRBD2 (5 bases each). Germline V lookup: CDR1 DFQATT, CDR2 SNEGSKA (reference sequence). The CDR3 covers 18 residues.

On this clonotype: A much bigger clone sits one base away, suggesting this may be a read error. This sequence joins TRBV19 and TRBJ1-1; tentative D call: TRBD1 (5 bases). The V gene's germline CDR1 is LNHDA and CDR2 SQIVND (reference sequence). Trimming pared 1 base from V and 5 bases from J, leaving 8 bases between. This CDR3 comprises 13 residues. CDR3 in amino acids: CASSIAKGTEAFF. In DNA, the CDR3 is TGTGCCAGTAGTATAGCGAAGGGGACTGAAGCTTTCTTT.

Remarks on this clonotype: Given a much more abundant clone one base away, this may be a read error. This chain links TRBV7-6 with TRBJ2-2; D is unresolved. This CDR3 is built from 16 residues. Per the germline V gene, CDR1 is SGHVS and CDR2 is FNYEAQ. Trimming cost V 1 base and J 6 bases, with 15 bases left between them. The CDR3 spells CASSLGSVVFAGELFF. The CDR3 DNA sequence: TGTGCCAGCAGCTTAGGATCGGTAGTCTTTGCCGGGGAGCTGTTTTTT.

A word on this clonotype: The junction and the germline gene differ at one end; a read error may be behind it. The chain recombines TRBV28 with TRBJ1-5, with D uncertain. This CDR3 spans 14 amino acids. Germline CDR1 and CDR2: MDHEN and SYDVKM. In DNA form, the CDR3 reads TGTGCCGGCAGTTCGCGTTATAGCAATCAACCCCAGCATTTT. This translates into CAGSSRYSNQPQHF.

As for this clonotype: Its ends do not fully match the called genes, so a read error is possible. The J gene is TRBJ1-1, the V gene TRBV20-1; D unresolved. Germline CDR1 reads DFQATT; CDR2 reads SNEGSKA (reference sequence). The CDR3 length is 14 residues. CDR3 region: CSARGSKGWTGAFF. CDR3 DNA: TGCAGTGCTAGAGGTTCGAAGGGCTGGACTGGAGCTTTCTTT.

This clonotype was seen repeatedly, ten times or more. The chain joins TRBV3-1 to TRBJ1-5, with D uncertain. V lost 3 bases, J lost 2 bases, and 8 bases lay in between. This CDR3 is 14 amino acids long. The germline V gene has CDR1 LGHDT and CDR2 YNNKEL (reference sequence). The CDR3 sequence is CASSHRGGNQPQHF. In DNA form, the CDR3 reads TGTGCCAGCAGCCACCGCGGGGGCAATCAGCCCCAGCATTTT.

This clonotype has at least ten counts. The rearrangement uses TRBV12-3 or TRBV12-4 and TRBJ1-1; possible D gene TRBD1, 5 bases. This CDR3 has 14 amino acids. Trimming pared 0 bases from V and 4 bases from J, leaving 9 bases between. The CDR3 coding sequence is TGTGCCAGCAGTTTAGCACAGGCGGGCACTGAAGCTTTCTTT. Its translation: CASSLAQAGTEAFF.

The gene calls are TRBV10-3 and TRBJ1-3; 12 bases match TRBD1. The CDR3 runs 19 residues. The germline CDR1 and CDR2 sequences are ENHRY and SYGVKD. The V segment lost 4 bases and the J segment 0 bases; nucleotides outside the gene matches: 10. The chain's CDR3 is CAISAWGQGARASGNTIYF. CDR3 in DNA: TGTGCCATCAGTGCCTGGGGACAGGGGGCGCGGGCCTCTGGAAACACCATATATTTT.

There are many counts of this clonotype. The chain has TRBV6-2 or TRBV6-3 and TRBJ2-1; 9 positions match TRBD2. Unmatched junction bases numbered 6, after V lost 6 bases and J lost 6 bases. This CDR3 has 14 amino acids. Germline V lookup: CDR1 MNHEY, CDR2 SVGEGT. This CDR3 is CASRASGNRNEQFF. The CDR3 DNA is TGTGCCAGCAGGGCTAGCGGGAATCGCAATGAGCAGTTCTTC.

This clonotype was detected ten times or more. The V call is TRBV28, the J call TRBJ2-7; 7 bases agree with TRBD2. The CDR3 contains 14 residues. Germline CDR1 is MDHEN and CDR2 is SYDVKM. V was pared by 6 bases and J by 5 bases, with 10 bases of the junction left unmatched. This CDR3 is CASRKLGGVHEQYF. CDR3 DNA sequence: TGTGCCAGCAGGAAACTGGGAGGGGTCCACGAGCAGTACTTC.

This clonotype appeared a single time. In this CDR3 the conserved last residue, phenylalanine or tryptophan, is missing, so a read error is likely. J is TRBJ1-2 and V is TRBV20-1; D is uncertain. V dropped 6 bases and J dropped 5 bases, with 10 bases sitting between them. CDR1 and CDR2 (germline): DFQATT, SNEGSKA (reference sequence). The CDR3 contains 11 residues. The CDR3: CSAPYKYGYTS. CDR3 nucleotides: TGCAGTGCGCCTTACAAGTATGGCTACACCTCC.

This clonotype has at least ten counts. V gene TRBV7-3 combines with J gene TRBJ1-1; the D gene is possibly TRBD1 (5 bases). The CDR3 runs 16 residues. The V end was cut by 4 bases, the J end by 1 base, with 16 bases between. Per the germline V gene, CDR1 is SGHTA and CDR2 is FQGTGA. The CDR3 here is CASSSLTTGWNTEAFF. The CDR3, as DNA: TGTGCCAGCAGCTCCCTCACCACAGGCTGGAACACTGAAGCTTTCTTT.

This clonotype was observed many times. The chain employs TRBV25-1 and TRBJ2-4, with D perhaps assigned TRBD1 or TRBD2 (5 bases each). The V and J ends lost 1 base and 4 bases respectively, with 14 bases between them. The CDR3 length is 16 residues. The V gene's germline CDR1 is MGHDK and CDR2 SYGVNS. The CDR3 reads CASSESPGSAKNIQYF. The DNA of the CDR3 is TGTGCCAGCAGTGAATCCCCAGGGAGTGCAAAAAACATTCAGTACTTC.

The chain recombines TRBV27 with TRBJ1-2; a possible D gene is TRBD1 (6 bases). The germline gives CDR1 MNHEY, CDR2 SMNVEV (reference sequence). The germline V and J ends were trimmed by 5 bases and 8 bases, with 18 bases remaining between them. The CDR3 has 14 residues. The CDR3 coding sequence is TGTGCCAGCAGTCTCCGACAGGCGGCCGGCGGCTACACCTTC. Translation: CASSLRQAAGGYTF.

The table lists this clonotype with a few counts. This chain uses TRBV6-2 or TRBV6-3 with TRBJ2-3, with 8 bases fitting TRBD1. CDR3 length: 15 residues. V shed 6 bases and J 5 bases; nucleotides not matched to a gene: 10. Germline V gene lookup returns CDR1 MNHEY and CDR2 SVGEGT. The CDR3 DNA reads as TGTGCCAGCAGCTACGGACAGGGACCCAGAGATACGCAGTATTTT. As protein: CASSYGQGPRDTQYF.

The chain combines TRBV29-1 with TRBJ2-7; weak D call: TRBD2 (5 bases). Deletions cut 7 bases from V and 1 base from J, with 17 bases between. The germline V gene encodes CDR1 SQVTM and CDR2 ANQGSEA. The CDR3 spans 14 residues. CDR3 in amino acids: CSATPTGLSYEQYF. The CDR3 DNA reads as TGCAGCGCCACCCCCACCGGACTTTCCTACGAGCAGTACTTC.

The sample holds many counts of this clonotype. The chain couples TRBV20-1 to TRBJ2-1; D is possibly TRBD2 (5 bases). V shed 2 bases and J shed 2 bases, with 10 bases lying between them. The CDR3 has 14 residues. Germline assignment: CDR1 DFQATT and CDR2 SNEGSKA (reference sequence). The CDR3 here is CSARLAITYNEQFF. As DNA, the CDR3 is TGCAGTGCTAGACTAGCCATTACCTACAATGAGCAGTTCTTC.

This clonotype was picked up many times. CDR3 sequence reads: CASSFTGENSPLHF. CDR3 bases: TGTGCCAGCAGCTTTACAGGGGAGAATTCACCCCTCCACTTT. The genes are TRBV5-4 and TRBJ1-6, with 7 positions matching TRBD1. Trimming removed 2 bases from V and 7 bases from J; junction bases left unmatched: 3. This CDR3 has 14 residues. Germline values: CDR1 SGHNT, CDR2 YYREEE (reference sequence).

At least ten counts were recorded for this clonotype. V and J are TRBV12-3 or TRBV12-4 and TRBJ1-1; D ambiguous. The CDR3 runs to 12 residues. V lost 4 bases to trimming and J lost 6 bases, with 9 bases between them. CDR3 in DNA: TGTGCCAGCAGTTGGTCGGATGCTGAAGCTTTCTTT. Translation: CASSWSDAEAFF.

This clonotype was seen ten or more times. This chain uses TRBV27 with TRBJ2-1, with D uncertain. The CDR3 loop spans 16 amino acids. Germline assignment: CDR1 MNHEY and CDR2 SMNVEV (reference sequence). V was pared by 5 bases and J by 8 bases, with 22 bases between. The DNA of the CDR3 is TGTGCCAGCAGTCACTACCCGGCTCAAGGTCCCCATGAGCAGTTCTTC. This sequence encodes CASSHYPAQGPHEQFF.

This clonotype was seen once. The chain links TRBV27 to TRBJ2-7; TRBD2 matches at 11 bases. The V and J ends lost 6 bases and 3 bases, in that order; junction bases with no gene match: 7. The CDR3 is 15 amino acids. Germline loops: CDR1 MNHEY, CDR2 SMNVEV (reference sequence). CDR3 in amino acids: CASSPTGTSGYEQYF. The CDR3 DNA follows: TGTGCCAGCAGCCCTACCGGGACTAGCGGCTACGAGCAGTACTTC.

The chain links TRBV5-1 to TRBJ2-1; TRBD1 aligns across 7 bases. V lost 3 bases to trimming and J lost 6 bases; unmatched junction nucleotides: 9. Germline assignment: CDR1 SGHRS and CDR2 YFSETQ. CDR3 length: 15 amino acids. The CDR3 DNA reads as TGCGCCAGCAGCTCTAAGACAGGGTTCGGCAATGAGCAGTTCTTC. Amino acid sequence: CASSSKTGFGNEQFF.